The T cell receptor (beta chain) under discussion was sequenced for a study of cytomegalovirus exposure and HLA in healthy donors. Study at large: Counted in an early data release were about 85 million unique TCRs from HLA-typed donors. Overall study results and limits: In an earlier analysis, productive rearrangement rates for most beta V segments clustered near 87% or 30%. A few of the chains that were CMV-associated were confirmed in vitro to be specific for CMV antigens. The authors later found HLA-associated TCR beta chains more clonally expanded than equally common others.

This clone showed up just once. Antigen unknown. Trimming at V came to 3 bases and at J to 8 bases, leaving 4 bases not matched to a gene. The CDR3 consists of 14 residues. The germline V gene has CDR1 KGHSH and CDR2 LQKENI. PCR primers comprised 60 Vbeta and 13 Jbeta primers. Generated by immunoSEQ multiplex PCR, the TCRdb table keeps only in-frame clones and is missing some. The sample lists some 180,000 clones, approximately 80% occurring once. This chain connects TRBV18 to TRBJ2-1, with 10 bases fitting TRBD1. Sequences were obtained from PBMCs. This clonotype was sampled from a female donor in good health and CMV-seronegative. The CDR3 coding sequence is TGTGCCAGCTCACCGGGGGACAGGGGTGATGAGCAGTTCTTC. Protein: CASSPGDRGDEQFF.